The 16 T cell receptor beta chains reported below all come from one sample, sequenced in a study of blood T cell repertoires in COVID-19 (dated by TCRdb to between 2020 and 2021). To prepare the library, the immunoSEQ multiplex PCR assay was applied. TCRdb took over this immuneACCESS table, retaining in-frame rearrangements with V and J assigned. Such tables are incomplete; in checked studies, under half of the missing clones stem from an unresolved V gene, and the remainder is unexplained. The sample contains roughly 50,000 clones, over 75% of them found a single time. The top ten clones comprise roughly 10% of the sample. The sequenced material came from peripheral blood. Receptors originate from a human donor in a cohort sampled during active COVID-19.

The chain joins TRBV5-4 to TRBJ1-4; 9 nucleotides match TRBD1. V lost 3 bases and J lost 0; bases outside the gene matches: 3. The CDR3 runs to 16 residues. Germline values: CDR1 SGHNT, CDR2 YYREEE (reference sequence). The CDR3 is CASSSRQGATNEKLFF. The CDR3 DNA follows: TGTGCCAGCAGCTCTCGACAGGGGGCAACTAATGAAAAACTGTTTTTT.

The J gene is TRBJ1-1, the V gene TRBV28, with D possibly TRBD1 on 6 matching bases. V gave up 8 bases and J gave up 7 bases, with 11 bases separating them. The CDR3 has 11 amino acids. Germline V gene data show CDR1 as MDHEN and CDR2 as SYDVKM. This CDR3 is CASSGQFEAFF. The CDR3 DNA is TGTGCCAGCTCCGGACAGTTTGAAGCTTTCTTT.

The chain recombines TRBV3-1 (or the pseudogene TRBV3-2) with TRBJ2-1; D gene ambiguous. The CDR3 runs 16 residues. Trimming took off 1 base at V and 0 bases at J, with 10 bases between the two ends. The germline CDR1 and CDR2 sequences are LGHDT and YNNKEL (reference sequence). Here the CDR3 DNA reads TGTGCCAGCAGCCAAGTGCTAGTCGGCTCCTACAATGAGCAGTTCTTC. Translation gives CASSQVLVGSYNEQFF.

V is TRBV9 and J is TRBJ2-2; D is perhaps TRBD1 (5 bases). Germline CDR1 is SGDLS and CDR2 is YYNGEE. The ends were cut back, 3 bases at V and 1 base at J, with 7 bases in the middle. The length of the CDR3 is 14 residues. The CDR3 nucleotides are TGTGCCAGCAGCGGGACATTGAACACCGGGGAGCTGTTTTTT. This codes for CASSGTLNTGELFF.

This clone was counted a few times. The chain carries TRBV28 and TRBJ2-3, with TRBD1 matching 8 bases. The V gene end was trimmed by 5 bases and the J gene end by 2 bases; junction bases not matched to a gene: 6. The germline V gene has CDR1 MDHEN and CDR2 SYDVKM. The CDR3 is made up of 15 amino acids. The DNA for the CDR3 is TGTGCCAGCAGTCCGGCGACAGGGGACACAGATACGCAGTATTTT. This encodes CASSPATGDTDTQYF. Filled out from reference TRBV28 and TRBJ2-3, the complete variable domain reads DVKVTQSSRYLVKRTGEKVFLECVQDMDHENMFWYRQDPGLGLRLIYFSYDVKMKEKGDIPEGYSVSREKKERFSLILESASTNQTSMYLCASSPATGDTDTQYFGPGTRLTVL.

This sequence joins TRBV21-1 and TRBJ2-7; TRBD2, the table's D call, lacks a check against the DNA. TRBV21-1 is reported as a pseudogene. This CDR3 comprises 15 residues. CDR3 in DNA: TGTGCCAGCAGCAAAGGAGGGACGGGGGCCTACGAGCAGTACTTC. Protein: CASSKGGTGAYEQYF.

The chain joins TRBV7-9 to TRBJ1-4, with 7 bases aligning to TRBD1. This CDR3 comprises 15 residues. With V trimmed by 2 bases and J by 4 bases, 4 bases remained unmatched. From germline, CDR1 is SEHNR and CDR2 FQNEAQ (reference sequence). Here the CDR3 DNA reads TGTGCCAGCAGCTTACAGGGGGGAGGTAATGAAAAACTGTTTTTT. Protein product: CASSLQGGGNEKLFF.

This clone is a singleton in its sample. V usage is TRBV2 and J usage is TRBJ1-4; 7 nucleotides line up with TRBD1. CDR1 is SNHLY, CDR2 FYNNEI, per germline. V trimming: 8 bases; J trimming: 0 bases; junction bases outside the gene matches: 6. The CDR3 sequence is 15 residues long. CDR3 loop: CASCRDSTTNEKLFF. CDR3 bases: TGTGCCAGCTGCCGGGACAGCACAACTAATGAAAAACTGTTTTTT.

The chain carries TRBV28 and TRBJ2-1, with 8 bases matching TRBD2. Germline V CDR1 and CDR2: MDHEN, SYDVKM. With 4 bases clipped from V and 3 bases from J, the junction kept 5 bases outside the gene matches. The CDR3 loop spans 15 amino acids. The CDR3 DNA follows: TGTGCCAGCAGTTCCAGCGGGAGCCGCTACAATGAGCAGTTCTTC. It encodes CASSSSGSRYNEQFF.

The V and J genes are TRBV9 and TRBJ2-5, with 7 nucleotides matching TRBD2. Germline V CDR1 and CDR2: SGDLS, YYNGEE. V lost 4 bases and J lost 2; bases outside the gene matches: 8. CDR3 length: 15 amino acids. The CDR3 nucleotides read TGTGCCAGCAGCCCCAGACTAGCTGCTCAAGAGACCCAGTACTTC. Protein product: CASSPRLAAQETQYF.

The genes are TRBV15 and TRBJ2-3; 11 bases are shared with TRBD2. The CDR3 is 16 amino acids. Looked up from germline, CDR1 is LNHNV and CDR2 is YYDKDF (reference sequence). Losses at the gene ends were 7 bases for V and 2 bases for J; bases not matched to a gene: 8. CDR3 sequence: CATTVGLAANTDTQYF. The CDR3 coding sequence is TGTGCCACCACGGTGGGACTAGCGGCCAACACAGATACGCAGTATTTT.

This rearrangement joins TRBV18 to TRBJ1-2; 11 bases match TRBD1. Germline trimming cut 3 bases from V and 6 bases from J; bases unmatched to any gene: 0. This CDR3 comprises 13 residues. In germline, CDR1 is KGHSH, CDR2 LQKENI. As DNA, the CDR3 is TGTGCCAGCTCACCGGGACAGGGGGATGGCTACACCTTC. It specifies CASSPGQGDGYTF.

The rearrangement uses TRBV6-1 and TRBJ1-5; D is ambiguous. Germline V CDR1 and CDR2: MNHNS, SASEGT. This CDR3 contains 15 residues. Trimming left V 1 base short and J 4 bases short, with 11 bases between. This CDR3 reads CASSEEQFLNQPQHF. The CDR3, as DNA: TGTGCCAGCAGTGAAGAACAGTTCCTTAATCAGCCCCAGCATTTT.

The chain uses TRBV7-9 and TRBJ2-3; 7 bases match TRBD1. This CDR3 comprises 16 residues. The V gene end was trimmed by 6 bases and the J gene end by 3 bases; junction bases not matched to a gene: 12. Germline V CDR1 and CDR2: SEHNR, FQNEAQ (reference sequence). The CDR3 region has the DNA TGTGCCAGCAGACCACGGCCAAGGGGGCAGACAGATACGCAGTATTTT. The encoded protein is CASRPRPRGQTDTQYF. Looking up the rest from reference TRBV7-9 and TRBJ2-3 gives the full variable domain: DTGVSQNPRHKITKRGQNVTFRCDPISEHNRLYWYRQTLGQGPEFLTYFQNEAQLEKSRLLSDRFSAERPKGSFSTLEIQRTEQGDSAMYLCASRPRPRGQTDTQYFGPGTRLTVL.

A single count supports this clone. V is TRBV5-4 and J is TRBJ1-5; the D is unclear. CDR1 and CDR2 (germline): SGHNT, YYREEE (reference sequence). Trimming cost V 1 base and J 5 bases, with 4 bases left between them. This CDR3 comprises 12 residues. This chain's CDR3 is CASSLFDQPQHF. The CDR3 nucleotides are TGTGCCAGCAGCTTGTTCGATCAGCCCCAGCATTTT. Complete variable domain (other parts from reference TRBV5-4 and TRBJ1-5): ETGVTQSPTHLIKTRGQQVTLRCSSQSGHNTVSWYQQALGQGPQFIFQYYREEENGRGNFPPRFSGLQFPNYSSELNVNALELDDSALYLCASSLFDQPQHFGDGTRLSIL.

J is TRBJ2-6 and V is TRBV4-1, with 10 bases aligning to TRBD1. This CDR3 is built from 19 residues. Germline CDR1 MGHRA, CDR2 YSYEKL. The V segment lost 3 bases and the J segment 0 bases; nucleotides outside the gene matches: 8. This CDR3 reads CASSQGRGQGTSGANVLTF. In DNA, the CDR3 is TGCGCCAGCAGCCAGGGGAGGGGACAGGGGACCTCTGGGGCCAACGTCCTGACTTTC.